The rows below give T cell receptor beta chains drawn from one sample of a study of a mutant IDH1 vaccine in newly diagnosed glioma. Generated by immunoSEQ multiplex PCR, the TCRdb table keeps only in-frame clones and is missing some. The sample yields some 87,000 clones, around three quarters seen once. The input for sequencing was PBMCs, taken from a glioma patient treated with radiotherapy, temozolomide or both. Receptor source: a man in his forties with glioma. The conserved cysteine and the conserved F or W are not part of the CDR3 here. Size is stated for part of the rows, as once, few or many counts, or as a class when the clone is expanded.

TRBV5-1,once,ASSLQRGRVDTQY
TRBV28,once,ASTSGASGRGEQY
TRBV5-1,.,ASSYPGRGDTEAF
TRBV7-6,.,ASSPQTGGQGIQY
TRBV28,.,ASSLNGQSYGYT
TRBV5-1,.,ASSLRSANTEAF
TRBV2,.,ASSVQGTAYNEQF
TRBV5-1,.,ASSFQAGGHNEQF
TRBV5-1,.,ASRRVGNDNEKLF
TRBV6-5,.,ASSSQDRGTEAF
TRBV6-6,.,ASSGRDRGGNQPQH
TRBV19,few,ASSIGGVGNTEAF
TRBV11-2,.,ASSLGQGDTEAF
TRBV5-5,.,ASSLSRGQQPQH
TRBV29-1,.,SVPVTGVAF
TRBV6-5,.,ASSLSSGANVLT
TRBV6-6,.,ASSLAGGGETQY
TRBV5-6,.,ASNRGGGEGQY
TRBV15,.,ATSNRPRSEQY
TRBV7-2,.,ASSQGAGTHNEQF
TRBV27,.,ASSLASGSSYEQY
TRBV30,.,ACRPGNTEAF
TRBV10-3,.,AITGEGVSGYT
TRBV9,once,ASSPMVQRDTDTQY
TRBV10-3,.,AISYRGAQEQY
TRBV6-1,.,ASSTDRGKYEQY